The rows below give T cell receptor beta chains drawn from one sample of a study of blood T cell repertoires in COVID-19. Sequencing used immunoSEQ multiplex PCR; TCRdb keeps in-frame clones, though not all of them. The repertoire has 250,000 to 350,000 clones, about 88% of them found once; the top ten carry under 15%. Sequencing was carried out using peripheral blood. The source is a woman aged 55 to 70 with acute or convalescent COVID-19. Each CDR3 is given with its conserved first and last residue. The order of the fields is V gene, D gene, J gene, clone size, CDR3 DNA, CDR3 protein. D genes are given only for firm matches. Size tells how often a clone was seen (once, few, many) or the class of an expanded clone, and some rows leave it out.

>TRBV28|-|TRBJ2-3|-
TGTGCCAGCAGTTCTCCTTTGTGGGAGCTGAGCACAGATACGCAGTATTTT
CASSSPLWELSTDTQYF
>TRBV11-2|TRBD1|TRBJ1-1|-
TGTGCCAGCATCGAACAGGGGACTTACACTGAAGCTTTCTTT
CASIEQGTYTEAFF
>TRBV24-1|TRBD1|TRBJ2-2|-
TGTGCCACCTCGGGCAGGGGGCTGAGCGGGGAGCTGTTTTTT
CATSGRGLSGELFF
>TRBV28|TRBD2|TRBJ2-5|-
TGTGCCACCGTCGCCAGCGGGGGGCCGGGAGAGACCCAGTACTTC
CATVASGGPGETQYF
>TRBV5-4|-|TRBJ1-3|-
TGTGCCAGCAGCTTGGTGGGGAGTGGAAACACCATATATTTT
CASSLVGSGNTIYF
>TRBV13|TRBD1|TRBJ1-4|-
TGTGCCAGCAGCTCAGACAGGGAGGAAAATGAAAAACTGTTTTTT
CASSSDREENEKLFF
>TRBV30|-|TRBJ2-7|-
TGTGCCTGGAGTGTTGGAGGGAGCTCCTACGAGCAGTACTTC
CAWSVGGSSYEQYF
>TRBV5-1|-|TRBJ1-1|-
TGCGCCAGCAGTTTAGAAACCTCCAAAGCTTTCTTT
CASSLETSKAFF
>TRBV19|-|TRBJ1-2|once
TGTGCCAGTAGTACGTCTTTCGGGGAGGGCGGCTACACCTTC
CASSTSFGEGGYTF
>TRBV12-3/TRBV12-4|TRBD1|TRBJ2-7|-
TGTGCCAGCAGTTCCCTACAGGGGAGCGAGCAGTACTTC
CASSSLQGSEQYF
>TRBV2|TRBD2|TRBJ2-3|-
TGTGCCAGCAGTGTCGCGCAGCGGGGAGATACGCAGTATTTT
CASSVAQRGDTQYF
>TRBV7-2|TRBD1|TRBJ1-1|-
TGTGCCAGCAGCCCGCAGACAGGGGGAACTGAAGCTTTCTTT
CASSPQTGGTEAFF
>TRBV3-1/TRBV3-2|-|TRBJ2-1|-
TGTGCCAGCAGCCAAGATAGGAGCCGGATCTCCTACAATGAGCAGTTCTTC
CASSQDRSRISYNEQFF
>TRBV15|-|TRBJ1-2|-
TGTGCCACCAGCAGAGATCAGGCGTATGGCTACACCTTC
CATSRDQAYGYTF
>TRBV7-9|-|TRBJ2-3|-
TGTGCCAGCAGCTCTGACATAGGACACACAGATACGCAGTATTTT
CASSSDIGHTDTQYF
>TRBV2|-|TRBJ1-6|-
TGTGCCAGCACCAAAGGCCCGGCGACAGGAGATTCACCCCTCCACTTT
CASTKGPATGDSPLHF
>TRBV28|TRBD1|TRBJ1-5|-
TGTGCCAGCTGCCGGGACAGGAGTTATAGCAATCAGCCCCAGCATTTT
CASCRDRSYSNQPQHF
>TRBV5-6|-|TRBJ1-1|-
TGTGCCAGCAGCTTTCCTCGGGGAATGAACACTGAAGCTTTCTTT
CASSFPRGMNTEAFF
>TRBV13|-|TRBJ2-5|-
TGTGCCAGCAGCCTCCCAGGCAGGCGAGAGACCCAGTACTTC
CASSLPGRRETQYF
>TRBV7-2|-|TRBJ1-5|-
TGTGCCAGCAGCTCGAGGGACTCCAGCAATCAGCCCCAGCATTTT
CASSSRDSSNQPQHF
>TRBV10-3|TRBD1|TRBJ1-4|-
TGTGCCATCAGGACAGGACAGGGCGAAAAACTGTTTTTT
CAIRTGQGEKLFF
>TRBV24-1|-|TRBJ2-2|-
TGTGCCACCAGTGAACAAGACTGGAACACCGGGGAGCTGTTTTTT
CATSEQDWNTGELFF
>TRBV10-1|TRBD2|TRBJ2-1|-
TGCGCCAGCAGTAATAGCGGGAGTTGTTACAATGAGCAGTTCTTC
CASSNSGSCYNEQFF
>TRBV18|-|TRBJ1-1|-
TGTGCCAGCTCACCTTCGGGACATCCGAACACTGAAGCTTTCTTT
CASSPSGHPNTEAFF
>TRBV9|-|TRBJ2-2|-
TGTGCCAGCAGCGTAAGGGGGCGGGACCCCGGGGAGCTGTTTTTT
CASSVRGRDPGELFF
>TRBV5-5|TRBD1|TRBJ1-5|-
TGTGCCAGCAGCCGGACAGGGGGCGCGGGCCAGCCCCAGCATTTT
CASSRTGGAGQPQHF
>TRBV12-3/TRBV12-4|-|TRBJ2-7|-
TGTGCCAGCAGTCATATACAGGGCTACGAGCAGTACTTC
CASSHIQGYEQYF
>TRBV29-1|-|TRBJ2-1|-
TGCAGCGTTGAAGAGCAGGGTGGTTCCTACAATGAGCAGTTCTTC
CSVEEQGGSYNEQFF
>TRBV5-6|-|TRBJ2-7|-
TGTGCCAGCAGCTTGGGGCAGTCGTACGAGCAGTACTTC
CASSLGQSYEQYF
>TRBV5-1|TRBD2|TRBJ2-3|few
TGCGCCAGCCAAATAGCGGGGGTCAGGGATACGCAGTATTTT
CASQIAGVRDTQYF
>TRBV5-5|TRBD2|TRBJ2-1|-
TGTGCCAGCAGCTTCTCTAGCGGGATGGTCTCCTACAATGAGCAGTTCTTC
CASSFSSGMVSYNEQFF
>TRBV25-1|-|TRBJ2-2|few
TGTGCCAGCAACGGGAGAGGGGCCGGGGAGCTGTTTTTT
CASNGRGAGELFF
>TRBV11-3|-|TRBJ2-5|-
TGTGCCAGCACCCGCGTCTCAGGGGGGCAAGAGACCCAGTACTTC
CASTRVSGGQETQYF
>TRBV7-9|-|TRBJ1-2|-
TGTGCCAGCGGCAAGCTTACAGGTCCCCCGTATGGCTACACCTTC
CASGKLTGPPYGYTF
>TRBV18|TRBD2|TRBJ2-1|-
TGTGCCAGCTCACCTTTAGCGGGGAGGAGCTCCTACAATGAGCAGTTCTTC
CASSPLAGRSSYNEQFF
>TRBV12-3/TRBV12-4|-|TRBJ1-5|-
TGTGCCAGCAGTTTCTCCCCCAATCAGCCCCAGCATTTT
CASSFSPNQPQHF
>TRBV6-2/TRBV6-3|-|TRBJ1-1|-
TGTGCCAGCAGTTTTACTCTATCGAACACTGAAGCTTTCTTT
CASSFTLSNTEAFF
>TRBV5-6|-|TRBJ1-3|-
TGTGCCAGCAGCCTGGACAGCTACTCTGGAAACACCATATATTTT
CASSLDSYSGNTIYF
>TRBV19|-|TRBJ2-5|-
TGTGCCAGTAGTATAGTTCCCGGACACTACCAAGAGACCCAGTACTTC
CASSIVPGHYQETQYF
>TRBV15|-|TRBJ2-3|-
TGTGCCACCAGCAATCAGGGGACGCAGTATTTT
CATSNQGTQYF
>TRBV25-1|-|TRBJ1-2|-
TGTGCCAGCAGTGAATCAGGGTACTATGGCTACACCTTC
CASSESGYYGYTF
>TRBV11-1|-|TRBJ2-6|-
TGTGCCAGCACCATTACAATCTCTGGGGCCAACGTCCTGACTTTC
CASTITISGANVLTF
>TRBV9|-|TRBJ2-7|-
TGTGCCAGCAGCGCACAATACAGGGAATTCGGCGAGCAGTACTTC
CASSAQYREFGEQYF
>TRBV7-3|TRBD2|TRBJ2-1|-
TGTGCCAGCTCGCAGCGGGGGCTTTACAATGAGCAGTTCTTC
CASSQRGLYNEQFF
>TRBV9|TRBD1|TRBJ1-6|-
TGTGCCAGCAGTAAAAGACAGGGGGCAAGTAATTCACCCCTCCACTTT
CASSKRQGASNSPLHF
>TRBV7-6|TRBD2|TRBJ2-7|-
TGTGCCAGCAGCTTAGCGCCTAGCGGAAGCTCCTACGAGCAGTACTTC
CASSLAPSGSSYEQYF
>TRBV2|-|TRBJ2-1|-
TGTGCCAGCAGTGAAGCGCGGTTCAATGAGCAGTTCTTC
CASSEARFNEQFF
>TRBV9|-|TRBJ2-1|-
TGTGCCAGCAGCCGGGGGCTAGCGGCCTACAATGAGCAGTTCTTC
CASSRGLAAYNEQFF
>TRBV28|-|TRBJ1-5|-
TGTGCCAGCAGCCGTGCCAAGGGGGATATTCTATCTCAGCCCCAGCATTTT
CASSRAKGDILSQPQHF
>TRBV27|TRBD1|TRBJ1-2|-
TGTGCCAGCAGTGGGACAGGGTCAGGTTATGGCTACACCTTC
CASSGTGSGYGYTF
>TRBV12-3/TRBV12-4|-|TRBJ2-3|-
TGTGCCAGCAGTTTATATGGCGATACGCAGTATTTT
CASSLYGDTQYF
>TRBV2|-|TRBJ2-5|-
TGTGCCAGCAGTGAAGGAGACCCGGGAAGGGAGACCCAGTACTTC
CASSEGDPGRETQYF
>TRBV7-9|-|TRBJ1-2|few
TGTGCCAGCAGCTTAGTAGGGGGTGACGGCTACACCTTC
CASSLVGGDGYTF
>TRBV12-3/TRBV12-4|-|TRBJ2-3|-
TGTGCCAGCATCACCAGCAGGACAGATACGCAGTATTTT
CASITSRTDTQYF
>TRBV3-1/TRBV3-2|TRBD2|TRBJ2-6|-
TGTGCCAGCGGGCTTAGGACTAGCGGGAACCCTACTGGGGCCAACGTCCTGACTTTC
CASGLRTSGNPTGANVLTF
>TRBV12-3/TRBV12-4|TRBD1|TRBJ1-2|-
TGTGCCAGCAGTCGGGACAGCGTCTCTGGCTACACCTTC
CASSRDSVSGYTF
>TRBV7-2|-|TRBJ2-5|-
TGTGCCAGCAAACATGGAGTTGAAGAGACCCAGTACTTC
CASKHGVEETQYF
>TRBV9|-|TRBJ1-2|few
TGTGCCAGCAGCCCTTTTGACATCCGAGGGGGGGGTGGAGGCTACACCTTC
CASSPFDIRGGGGGYTF
>TRBV6-2/TRBV6-3|-|TRBJ1-2|once
TGTGCCAGCAGTTACTCCCCAGGGGAGCTTCGTGGCTACACCTTC
CASSYSPGELRGYTF
>TRBV29-1|TRBD1|TRBJ2-7|-
TGCAGCGTTGGGAGACAGGGCGAAGAGCAGTACTTC
CSVGRQGEEQYF